Reported below is one TCR beta chain. Its target is not known. A multiplex PCR was run with 60 Vbeta primers and 13 Jbeta primers. Sequencing was performed with immunoSEQ multiplex PCR; in TCRdb, only in-frame clones are kept and a portion is missing. The table records around 200,000 clones, approximately 85% of them present only once. This CDR3 spans 15 amino acids. The V end was cut by 2 bases, the J end by 3 bases, with 15 bases between. The germline V gene has CDR1 SGHRS and CDR2 YFSETQ. The data originate from a study of cytomegalovirus exposure and HLA in healthy donors. Study findings and constraints: Some V segments (TRBV6-2 and TRBV6-3 among them) were excluded as indistinguishable. Later analysis associated a missense DCLRE1C variant with TCR beta V- and J-gene trimming. Overall, approximately 150 TCR beta chains were annotated as cytomegalovirus-associated. Previously analyzed data showed that most TCR beta V segments were productive at a frequency of about 90% or about 30%.

This TCR derives from a woman in her forties or fifties in good health and CMV-seronegative. The sample consisted of PBMCs. J is TRBJ2-7 and V is TRBV5-1; D perhaps matches TRBD1 (6 bases). CDR3 region: CASSFTGGILYEQYF. In DNA form, the CDR3 reads TGCGCCAGCAGCTTTACTGGGGGCATACTCTACGAGCAGTACTTC.